This TCR beta chain emerged from a study of cytomegalovirus exposure and HLA in healthy donors. Worth noting for this clone: The target antigen is unknown.

Germline assignment: CDR1 LGHNA and CDR2 YNFKEQ. The V end was cut by 4 bases, the J end by 6 bases, with 17 bases between. The CDR3 has 15 residues. 60 Vbeta and 13 Jbeta primers were used in PCR. Assay: immunoSEQ multiplex PCR; the TCRdb copy retains only in-frame clones and omits some. The data show some 130,000 clones, with 70% to 85% seen just once and about 6.5% held by the top ten. Study-wide results and limits: An analysis was carried out at a later point. It showed that HLA-associated TCR beta chains were more clonally expanded than equally common non-associated chains. Confirmation in vitro established that a few CMV-associated chains were specific for CMV antigens.

Sequenced: PBMCs. The genes are TRBV4-2 and TRBJ2-3, with D perhaps matching TRBD2 (7 bases). The sequence derives from a middle-aged man in good health and CMV-seropositive. The CDR3 region has the DNA TGTGCCAGCAGCCGGGCCGAGGCGGGGGCGGATACGCAGTATTTT. Encoded protein: CASSRAEAGADTQYF.